The present T cell receptor beta chain was sequenced within a study of blood T cell repertoires in COVID-19. As for the study in general: Collection of acute and convalescent COVID-19 samples took place in the United States, Italy and Spain.

Here immunoSEQ multiplex PCR was the method, and the copy in TCRdb shows in-frame clones only, minus some. Counted here are some 240,000 clones, around 80% occurring once; the ten biggest clones make up 13%. The CDR3 contains 15 residues. Germline CDR1 and CDR2: LNHDA and SQIVND (reference sequence). The V end lost 4 bases, the J end lost 0 bases, and 10 bases lay between the germline ends. The origin of this receptor is a human donor in a cohort sampled during active COVID-19. The sequencing sample was made of peripheral blood. The chain links TRBV19 to TRBJ2-4, with D unclear. CDR3 loop: CASSTGFLAKNIQYF. CDR3 sequence (DNA): TGTGCCAGTAGTACAGGATTCCTAGCCAAAAACATTCAGTACTTC.